This TCR beta chain appears in the sequencing data of a study of CD8 T cells in ankylosing spondylitis. General observations from the study: There was a TCR beta motif, made of roughly eight highly homologous variants, that appeared characteristic of ankylosing spondylitis blood. Reportedly, significant enrichment of disease-linked clones occurred in matched ankylosing spondylitis synovial fluid.

Concerning this clonotype: Its antigen is unidentified.

Molecular-barcoded quantitative 5'-RACE produced these TCR beta libraries. TCRdb reprocessed the 5' RACE reads with MiXCR, giving one entry per CDR3 protein. The repertoire holds 85,000 to 90,000 distinct CDR3 sequences, with 27% as singletons. Losses at the gene ends were 4 bases for V and 6 bases for J; bases not matched to a gene: 5. Per germline, CDR1 DFQATT and CDR2 SNEGSKA (reference sequence). The CDR3 is made up of 14 amino acids. This chain links TRBV20-1 with TRBJ2-1; 11 nucleotides match TRBD2. This receptor was identified in a male donor with ankylosing spondylitis or in good health (not recorded which). The sequenced sample consisted of blood, either unsorted or a sorted T cell fraction (not recorded which). The CDR3, as DNA: TGCAGTGCTACCGGGACTAGCGGTCGCAATGAGCAGTTCTTC. This translates into CSATGTSGRNEQFF.